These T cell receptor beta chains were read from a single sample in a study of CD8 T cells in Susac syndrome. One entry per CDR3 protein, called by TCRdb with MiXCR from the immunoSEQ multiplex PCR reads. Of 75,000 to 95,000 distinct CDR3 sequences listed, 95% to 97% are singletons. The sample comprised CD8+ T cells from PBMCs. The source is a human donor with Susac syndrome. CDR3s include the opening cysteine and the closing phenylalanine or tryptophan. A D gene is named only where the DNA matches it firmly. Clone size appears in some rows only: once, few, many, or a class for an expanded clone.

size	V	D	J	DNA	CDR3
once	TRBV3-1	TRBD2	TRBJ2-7	TGTGCCAGCAGCCCCGGGACTAGCGGGTCGCAGTACTTC	CASSPGTSGSQYF
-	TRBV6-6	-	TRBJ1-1	TGTGCCAGCAGTTACTCGATGGGGACTGAAGCTTTCTTT	CASSYSMGTEAFF
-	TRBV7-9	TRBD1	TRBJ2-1	TGTGCCAGCAGCCCGTGGACAGGGAGCTCCTACAATGAGCAGTTCTTC	CASSPWTGSSYNEQFF
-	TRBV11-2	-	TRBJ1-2	TGTGCCAGCGCTCGGACAGCCAACTATGGCTACACCTTC	CASARTANYGYTF
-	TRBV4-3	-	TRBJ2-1	TGCGCCAGCAGCCAAGATTCCCGAGGCGAGCAGTTCTTC	CASSQDSRGEQFF
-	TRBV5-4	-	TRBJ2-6	TGTGCCAGCAGCTTGGGTCAGGGGCTCCGCTCTGGGGCCAACGTCCTGACTTTC	CASSLGQGLRSGANVLTF
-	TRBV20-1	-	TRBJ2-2	TGCAGTGCTATAGGAACCGTTCCAAACACCGGGGAGCTGTTTTTT	CSAIGTVPNTGELFF
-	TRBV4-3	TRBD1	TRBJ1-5	TGCGCCAGCAGCCAAGATGAGACAGGGCGTCAGCCCCAGCATTTT	CASSQDETGRQPQHF
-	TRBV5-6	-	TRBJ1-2	TGTGCCAGCAGCCCCGCAAGAGGCTATGGCTACACCTTC	CASSPARGYGYTF
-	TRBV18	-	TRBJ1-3	TGTGCCAGCTCACCACAGGGACGCAGGCTATCTGGAAACACCATATATTTT	CASSPQGRRLSGNTIYF
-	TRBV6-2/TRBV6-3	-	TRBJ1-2	TGTGCCAGCAGTTACAGGACAGTCTCTGGCTACACCTTC	CASSYRTVSGYTF
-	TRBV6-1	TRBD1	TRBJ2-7	TGTGCCGGTTCAGAGGGTGGACAGGGGTTCGACGAGCAGTACTTC	CAGSEGGQGFDEQYF
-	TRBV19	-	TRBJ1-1	TGTGCCAGTAGTATAGAACCAGGGAGCACTGAAGCTTTCTTT	CASSIEPGSTEAFF
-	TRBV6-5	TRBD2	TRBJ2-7	TGTGCCACCGTCGCGGGGGACGAGCAGTACTTC	CATVAGDEQYF
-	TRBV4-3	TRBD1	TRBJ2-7	TGCGCCAGCAGCCAAGGAGGACAGGGCTACGAGCAGTACTTC	CASSQGGQGYEQYF
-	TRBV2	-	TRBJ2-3	TGTGCCAGCAGCCTTAGCGGAGGGCGCACAGATACGCAGTATTTT	CASSLSGGRTDTQYF
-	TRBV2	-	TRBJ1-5	TGTGCCAGCAGGCTAGACAGTGGCAATCAGCCCCAGCATTTT	CASRLDSGNQPQHF
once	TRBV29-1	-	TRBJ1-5	TGCAGCGTATCATCTCAGGGCAATCAGCCCCAGCATTTT	CSVSSQGNQPQHF
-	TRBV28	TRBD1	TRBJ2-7	TGTGCCAGCAGTTTGCCCGGGACAGAGGAGCAGTACTTC	CASSLPGTEEQYF
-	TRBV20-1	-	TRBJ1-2	TGCAGTGCCCCCGCCCGAGGCCAGGGAAGACCCTATGGCTACACCTTC	CSAPARGQGRPYGYTF
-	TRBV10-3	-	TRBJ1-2	TGTGCCATCAGTGAGTCGGACTATGGCTACACCTTC	CAISESDYGYTF
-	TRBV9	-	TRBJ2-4	TGTGCCAGCAGCCCCTTTCAGGGGGCCAAAAACATTCAGTACTTC	CASSPFQGAKNIQYF
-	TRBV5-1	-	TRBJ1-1	TGCGCCAGCAGCTCGACTCTGACTATCGGACAGAACACTGAAGCTTTCTTT	CASSSTLTIGQNTEAFF
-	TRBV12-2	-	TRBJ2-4	TGTGCAAGTCGCTTAGTATTCAACGGGCCTACCGGGGCCAAAAACATTCAGTACTTC	CASRLVFNGPTGAKNIQYF
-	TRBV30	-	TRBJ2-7	TGTGCCTGGAACCCCCAACAGGGTTGGGACGAGCAGTACTTC	CAWNPQQGWDEQYF
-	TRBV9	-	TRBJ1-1	TGTGCCAGCAGCGTAGAGGTTGTCGCCACTGAAGCTTTCTTT	CASSVEVVATEAFF
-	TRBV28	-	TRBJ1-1	TGTGCCAGCAGCCAACCTCTTCGGGCGAGGGGCACTGAAGCTTTCTTT	CASSQPLRARGTEAFF
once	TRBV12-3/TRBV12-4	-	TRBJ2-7	TGTGCCAGCAGGGGGGATGTGTCGTCCTACGAGCAGTACTTC	CASRGDVSSYEQYF
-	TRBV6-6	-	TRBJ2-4	TGTGCCAGCAGAGGCAGCCGAGTTGCCAAAAACATTCAGTACTTC	CASRGSRVAKNIQYF
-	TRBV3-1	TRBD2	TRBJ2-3	TGTGCCAGCAGCCAACGGACTAGCAACTGGTATTTT	CASSQRTSNWYF
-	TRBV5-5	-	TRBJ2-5	TGTGCCAGCAGCGACGGGGGGACCCAGTACTTC	CASSDGGTQYF
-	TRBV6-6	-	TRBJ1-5	TGTGCCAGCAGTTCCAGCTTGCAGCCCCAGCATTTT	CASSSSLQPQHF
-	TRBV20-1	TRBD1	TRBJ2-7	TGCAGTGCCAGGGGGACGGAGAACTCCTACGAGCAGTACTTC	CSARGTENSYEQYF
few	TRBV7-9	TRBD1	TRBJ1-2	TGTGCCAGCAGCTTGGACAGGGGCTATGGCTACACCTTC	CASSLDRGYGYTF
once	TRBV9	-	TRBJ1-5	TGTGCCAGCAGCGTAGGGGCAGACAATCAGCCCCAGCATTTT	CASSVGADNQPQHF
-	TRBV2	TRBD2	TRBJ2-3	TGTGCCAGCAGGGGGTATCGGACTAGCGGTTCAGATACGCAGTATTTT	CASRGYRTSGSDTQYF
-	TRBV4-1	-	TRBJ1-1	TGCGCCAGCAGCCGGTATGCGGGGATATGGACTGAAGCTTTCTTT	CASSRYAGIWTEAFF
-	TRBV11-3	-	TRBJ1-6	TGTGCCAGCAGTACAGGGATTAATTCACCCCTCCACTTT	CASSTGINSPLHF
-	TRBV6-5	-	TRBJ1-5	TGTGCCAGCGGACCGGGTATTAGCAATCAGCCCCAGCATTTT	CASGPGISNQPQHF
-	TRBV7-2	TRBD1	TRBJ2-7	TGTGCCAGCAGCCCCGCCGGGACAGGATACGAGCAGTACTTC	CASSPAGTGYEQYF
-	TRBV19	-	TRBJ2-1	TGTGCCAGTAGTGAGGAATTAGATGGAGATGAGCAGTTCTTC	CASSEELDGDEQFF
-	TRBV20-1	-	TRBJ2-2	TGCAGTGCCCCAGGGGCGGGGGTTACGAACACCGGGGAGCTGTTTTTT	CSAPGAGVTNTGELFF
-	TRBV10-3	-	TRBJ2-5	TGTGCCATCAGTGAGTCGATGACAGGCGCAGAGACCCAGTACTTC	CAISESMTGAETQYF
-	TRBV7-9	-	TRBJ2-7	TGTGCCAGCAGCACCTCCGGGGCCCCGCGACCTTACGAGCAGTACTTC	CASSTSGAPRPYEQYF
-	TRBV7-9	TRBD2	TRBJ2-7	TGTGCCAGCACCGAGCGGGGGGATCAGTACTTC	CASTERGDQYF
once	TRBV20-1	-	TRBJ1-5	TGCAGTGCTCCGAGGGACGGCAATAGCAATCAGCCCCAGCATTTT	CSAPRDGNSNQPQHF
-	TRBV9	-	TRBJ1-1	TGTGCCAGCAGCGTACTCCCGGACGCCTGGTTTGAAGCTTTCTTT	CASSVLPDAWFEAFF
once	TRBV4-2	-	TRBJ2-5	TGTGCCAGCAGCCAAGGAGCTAATTCGGGGGAGACCCAGTACTTC	CASSQGANSGETQYF
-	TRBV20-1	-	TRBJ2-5	TGCAGTGCTAGCCCCTGGACAGACCAAGAGACCCAGTACTTC	CSASPWTDQETQYF
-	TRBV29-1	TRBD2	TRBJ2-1	TGCAGCGCCGAGCGAGCGGGGGGGCTTGTTGAGCAGTTCTTC	CSAERAGGLVEQFF
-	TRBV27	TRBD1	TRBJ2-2	TGTGCCAGGCCGCTCCGGGACAGGGGGCACCATTCACGGAACACCGGGGAGCTGTTTTTT	CARPLRDRGHHSRNTGELFF
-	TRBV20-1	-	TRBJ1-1	TGCAGTGCTAGAGTCGGGCTACAAGCTTTCTTT	CSARVGLQAFF
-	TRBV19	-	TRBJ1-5	TGTGCCAGTAGTATTAAACAGGGAACCCAGCCCCAGCATTTT	CASSIKQGTQPQHF
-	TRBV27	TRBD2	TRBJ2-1	TGTGCCAGCAGCCCCGGACTAGCGGCCTACAATGAGCAGTTCTTC	CASSPGLAAYNEQFF
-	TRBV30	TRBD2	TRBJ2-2	TGTGCCTGCCCTACTAGCGTGTCGAACACCGGGGAGCTGTTTTTT	CACPTSVSNTGELFF
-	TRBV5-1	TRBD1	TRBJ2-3	TGCGCCAGCAGCTTGGGGGACAGAAGAAGCACAGATACGCAGTATTTT	CASSLGDRRSTDTQYF
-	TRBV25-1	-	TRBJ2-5	TGTGCCAGCAGTGTTACGGTCGCGCCCCAGTACTTC	CASSVTVAPQYF
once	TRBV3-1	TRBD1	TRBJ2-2	TGTGCCAGCAGCCAACACAGGGGCGGGCTCGGGGAGCTGTTTTTT	CASSQHRGGLGELFF
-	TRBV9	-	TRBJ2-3	TGTGCCAGCAGCGTAGCTTTTCTGGGGGCGGACAGAGATACGCAGTATTTT	CASSVAFLGADRDTQYF
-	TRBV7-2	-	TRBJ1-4	TGTGCCAGCAGCCGGGACTCGTATAATGAAAAACTGTTTTTT	CASSRDSYNEKLFF